This entry lists 2 T cell receptor beta chains sequenced from one sample in a study of T cells after yellow fever vaccination. From the 5' RACE reads, TCRdb called clonotypes with MiXCR, one entry per CDR3 protein. The sample has 250,000 to 400,000 distinct CDR3 sequences, about 4% seen once. The material was PBMCs, obtained 5 days after the yellow fever booster vaccination. Source of these receptors: a man younger than 35 who received the YFV17D yellow fever vaccine.

There are many counts of this clonotype. This chain connects TRBV7-6 to TRBJ1-3; D might be TRBD1 (5 bases). Deletions cut 3 bases from V and 0 bases from J, with 18 bases between. The CDR3 is 18 amino acids. The germline CDR1 and CDR2 sequences are SGHVS and FNYEAQ. The CDR3 loop is CASSLGPGGRGSGNTIYF. CDR3 in DNA: TGTGCCAGCAGCTTGGGGCCGGGGGGACGGGGCTCTGGAAACACCATATATTTT.

V usage is TRBV12-3 or TRBV12-4 and J usage is TRBJ2-7; TRBD1 agrees at 7 bases. J was trimmed by 6 bases and V by 5 bases; bases with no gene match: 7. The CDR3 length is 13 residues. In nucleotides, the CDR3 is TGTGCCAGCAGTCAGAATGCAGGGGGCGAGCAGTACTTC. This codes for CASSQNAGGEQYF.